This T cell receptor (beta chain) was profiled in a study of T cells in Graves' hyperthyroidism and ophthalmopathy (dated by TCRdb to between 2018 and 2020). For context, the study as a whole: Peripheral blood samples were taken at initial diagnosis, before any treatment was given. TCR V-J signatures able to tell the groups apart were searched for in a discovery cohort of 90 to 100 patients, of whom approximately 40 had Graves' ophthalmopathy and some 60 had stable Graves' hyperthyroidism. Prospective prediction of ophthalmopathy was tested in an independent validation cohort of 18 to 20 hyperthyroidism patients and 17 patients who later progressed to ophthalmopathy. The 75 to 100 discovery patients were randomly divided into training and test sets at a 7:3 ratio. In addition, the study compared T-cell repertoires in thyroid tissue and in blood from about 6 Graves' hyperthyroidism patients. Once sampling was done, hyperthyroidism patients were given methimazole at a starting dose of 30 mg daily, whereas ophthalmopathy patients were given high-dose intravenous methylprednisolone. The paper reports TCR Vbeta CDR3 sequencing of some 140 peripheral blood samples: around 41 ophthalmopathy, under 80 hyperthyroidism and around 17 progressor patients. Here is what the overall study found, with its caveats: Ophthalmopathy was separated from stable hyperthyroidism by a 13 V-J signature model, with around 90% sensitivity and roughly 84% specificity obtained in cross-validation and 80%/75% obtained in testing. Most expanded thyroid clonotypes (frequency above 0.001) were also detected in blood, suggesting blood repertoires may reflect thyroid immune responses. In validation, the model predicted progression to ophthalmopathy with roughly 66% sensitivity and 72% to 85% specificity, a median of roughly seven months before onset. Sample size was not statistically predetermined, and investigators were not blinded to group allocation.

Graves' hyperthyroidism was defined as stable when no progression to ophthalmopathy occurred over 18 months of follow-up. Hyperthyroidism patients were aged 18 to 65 years and newly diagnosed, with disease duration of less than 2 months. Patients with uncontrolled infections, other autoimmune diseases, pregnancy or lactation were excluded. Diagnoses were based on clinical symptoms, serum thyroxine and TRAb, thyroid ultrasound and orbital computed tomography. PBMCs were separated from roughly 10 ml of fresh peripheral blood using Ficoll-Paque density gradient centrifugation. Total RNA was extracted using Trizol reagent, and RNA quality was assessed on an Agilent 2100 Bioanalyzer. This clonotype was detected many times. No cognate antigen has been identified for it. Base qualities are not provided; no much larger clone lies one nucleotide away. The TCR beta CDR3 regions were amplified from the RNA transcripts. A first-round RT-PCR of the TCR CDR3 used the HTBI primer set with the Qiagen OneStep RT-PCR kit. The libraries were constructed in a second round of multiplex PCR and then size-selected and purified. Paired-end sequencing of the libraries was performed with 100 bp reads on an Illumina HiSeq2000. Per the authors' processing: Raw data were processed with SOAPnuke, discarding reads with adapters, uncalled bases, mean Phred below 15, or no exact constant-primer or identifier match. COPE v1.2.5 was used to merge the high-quality paired reads, and each unique nucleotide sequence was defined as a clonotype. Clonotypes were aligned to IMGT TRBV, TRBD and TRBJ reference segments using MiTCR v1.1. Analysis was restricted to V-J combinations with a frequency above 0.0001, which covered 99% to 99.2% of repertoires. The TCS score was defined as the ratio of F50 (clonal expansion) to E x V (chaos), calculated using BLOSUM62-based TCRdist between CDR3 peptides within each V-J. Welch's t-statistics and random forest reduced 450 to 600 V-J features to roughly 13, which were used in a naive Bayes classifier (R e1071). TCRdb itself trimmed the public reads at Q25 with fastp, ran MiXCR and retained productive beta chains. Each CDR3 protein appears once, grouped with its most common genes and DNA. None of the V and J calls come from the authors' own analysis; TCRdb made them. Present in this sample are about 740,000 distinct CDR3 sequences, about 14% of which were seen just once. About 9.4% of the sample is taken by the ten largest.

The sample was blood. The TCR sequence derives from a woman between 18 and 30 years old with Graves' hyperthyroidism.

The DNA sequence is TGTGCCAGCAGGGGATCTATTAGGGGGGCCGGAGAGACCCAGTACTTC. Translated, this gives CASRGSIRGAGETQYF. This sequence uses TRBV2 and TRBJ2-5; the D region is possibly TRBD1 or TRBD2, each matching across 6 bases. From cysteine to phenylalanine, the CDR3 is 16 amino acids long. Kept here is only the CDR3 DNA, which spans 48 bases and is read in frame from base 1. CDR1 and CDR2 are drawn from the germline V gene: SNHLY, FYNNEI. The junction carries 21 bases between V and J, which are trimmed by 6 bases and 4 bases respectively. The entire variable domain, with the stretches around the CDR3 drawn from the reference TRBV2 and TRBJ2-5 proteins, is EPEVTQTPSHQVTQMGQEVILRCVPISNHLYFYWYRQILGQKVEFLVSFYNNEISEKSEIFDDQFSVERPDGSNFTLKIRSTKLEDSAMYFCASRGSIRGAGETQYFGPGTRLLVL.